Listed below are T cell receptor beta chains from one sample, sequenced in a study of shared clonotypes between healthy human individuals. Assay: immunoSEQ multiplex PCR; the TCRdb copy retains only in-frame clones and omits some. The sample includes more than 1 million clones, around 78% of them seen just once. The source material was memory CD4+ T cells from PBMCs. Receptor source: a man between 18 and 29 years old in good health. Some clones in this sample may be carry-over from other donors' samples. Both conserved end residues are part of each CDR3. D genes are given only for firm matches. The size field is filled for only some rows; it gives once, few, many or a size class.

J,V,D,size,CDR3,DNA
TRBJ2-3,TRBV5-4,.,once,CASSLGDTRPRLYF,TGTGCCAGCAGCTTAGGGGACACAAGACCGAGACTGTATTTT
TRBJ2-7,TRBV19,TRBD1,.,CASSIPGTGGYEQYF,TGTGCCAGTAGTATCCCCGGGACAGGGGGTTACGAGCAGTACTTC
TRBJ1-3,TRBV10-3,.,.,CAISDTDSGNTIYF,TGTGCCATCAGTGACACGGATTCTGGAAACACCATATATTTT
TRBJ1-5,TRBV6-1,.,.,CASSEQGNQPQHF,TGTGCCAGCAGTGAACAGGGGAATCAGCCCCAGCATTTT
TRBJ2-1,TRBV9,.,once,CASSAATPGPWNEQFF,TGTGCCAGCAGCGCTGCGACCCCGGGACCTTGGAATGAGCAGTTCTTC
TRBJ2-2,TRBV28,TRBD2,.,CASNQLAGVSTGELFF,TGTGCCAGCAACCAACTAGCGGGAGTTAGTACCGGGGAGCTGTTTTTT
TRBJ2-2,TRBV10-3,.,many,CAIGGPPKNTGELFF,TGTGCCATCGGGGGACCCCCAAAGAACACCGGGGAGCTGTTTTTT
TRBJ1-5,TRBV30,.,.,CAWSVGRVQPQHF,TGTGCCTGGAGTGTGGGGAGGGTACAGCCCCAGCATTTT
TRBJ2-1,TRBV6-1,.,.,CASSEGPSLEQFF,TGTGCCAGCAGTGAAGGCCCGAGTCTTGAGCAGTTCTTC
TRBJ2-2,TRBV6-5,.,once,CANRLYGGELFF,TGTGCCAACAGGTTATATGGCGGGGAGCTGTTTTTT
TRBJ1-1,TRBV5-1,.,.,CASSLAFGQSIEAFF,TGCGCCAGCAGCTTGGCCTTTGGGCAGAGTATAGAAGCTTTCTTT
TRBJ2-3,TRBV5-4,.,.,CASSPGPGSTDTQYF,TGTGCCAGCAGCCCCGGTCCCGGGAGCACAGATACGCAGTATTTT
TRBJ2-2,TRBV7-3,.,.,CASSPGWTANTGELFF,TGTGCCAGCAGCCCCGGCTGGACTGCGAACACCGGGGAGCTGTTTTTT
TRBJ1-2,TRBV28,.,.,CASSPPRSGWSGRGSTF,TGTGCCAGCAGTCCTCCTCGGTCCGGATGGTCCGGACGTGGGAGCACCTTC
TRBJ2-7,TRBV5-4,TRBD2,.,CASSLAWTSTSYEQYF,TGTGCCAGCAGCTTGGCGTGGACTAGCACGTCCTACGAGCAGTACTTC
TRBJ1-5,TRBV2,TRBD1,few,CASNLQRGPWQPQHF,TGTGCCAGCAACTTGCAGAGGGGGCCGTGGCAGCCCCAGCATTTT
TRBJ1-1,TRBV18,.,.,CASSPLQNTEAFF,TGTGCCAGCTCACCACTTCAGAACACTGAAGCTTTCTTT
TRBJ2-7,TRBV7-3,.,.,CASSFLFYTRRSYEQYF,TGTGCCAGCAGCTTCCTGTTCTATACACGACGCTCCTACGAGCAGTACTTC
TRBJ1-2,TRBV27,TRBD1,.,CASSLWAGQMINYGYTF,TGTGCCAGCAGCCTATGGGCGGGACAGATGATCAACTATGGCTACACCTTC
TRBJ2-6,TRBV4-1,.,.,CASSQVRASGANVLTF,TGCGCCAGCAGCCAAGTCAGGGCCTCTGGGGCCAACGTCCTGACTTTC
TRBJ2-5,TRBV7-7,TRBD1,.,CASSLGTVETQYF,TGTGCCAGCAGCCTCGGGACAGTTGAGACCCAGTACTTC
TRBJ1-1,TRBV18,.,.,CASSSTAMNTEAFF,TGTGCCAGCTCATCGACAGCAATGAACACTGAAGCTTTCTTT
TRBJ2-2,TRBV7-3,.,.,CASSLTALTGELFF,TGTGCCAGCAGCTTAACGGCCCTAACCGGGGAGCTGTTTTTT
TRBJ1-2,TRBV25-1,.,.,CASSERQGRDGYTF,TGTGCCAGCAGTGAACGGCAGGGAAGGGATGGCTACACCTTC
TRBJ1-1,TRBV30,.,.,CAWRPPGRTEAFF,TGTGCCTGGAGGCCCCCGGGGCGCACTGAAGCTTTCTTT
TRBJ1-5,TRBV18,.,once,CASSPVGGGFQPQHF,TGTGCCAGCTCACCGGTCGGGGGGGGATTTCAGCCCCAGCATTTT
TRBJ1-5,TRBV19,TRBD1,.,CASRIGGTNQPQHF,TGTGCCAGTAGGATAGGGGGCACGAATCAGCCCCAGCATTTT
TRBJ1-4,TRBV28,TRBD1,.,CASSLPQGAREKLFF,TGTGCCAGCAGTCTCCCACAGGGGGCAAGGGAAAAACTGTTTTTT
TRBJ2-2,TRBV5-1,TRBD1,.,CASSSPGTGNTGELFF,TGCGCCAGCAGCTCGCCCGGGACAGGGAACACCGGGGAGCTGTTTTTT
TRBJ2-3,TRBV13,.,.,CASSRLSTGAGADTQYF,TGTGCCAGCAGCCGACTCTCAACGGGAGCAGGGGCAGATACGCAGTATTTT
TRBJ1-2,TRBV18,.,.,CASSPEGNYGYTF,TGTGCCAGCTCACCTGAGGGCAACTATGGCTACACCTTC
TRBJ1-2,TRBV11-1,TRBD1,.,CASSLSSTGGRHGYTF,TGTGCCAGCAGCTTATCCTCGACAGGGGGCCGACATGGCTACACCTTC
TRBJ2-5,TRBV2,TRBD2,.,CASSPLAGGGETQYF,TGTGCCAGCAGTCCACTAGCGGGAGGGGGGGAGACCCAGTACTTC
TRBJ1-2,TRBV5-1,.,.,CASSWDTQGAYGYTF,TGCGCCAGCAGCTGGGATACACAGGGCGCCTATGGCTACACCTTC
TRBJ1-3,TRBV25-1,.,.,CASSESREVHTIYF,TGTGCCAGCAGTGAAAGCAGGGAGGTACACACCATATATTTT
TRBJ2-1,TRBV5-4,TRBD1,.,CASWRDRVKDEQFF,TGTGCCAGCTGGAGGGACAGGGTGAAGGATGAGCAGTTCTTC
TRBJ1-2,TRBV20-1,TRBD1,.,CSAQTGSGYTF,TGCAGTGCACAGACAGGGAGCGGCTACACCTTC
TRBJ1-3,TRBV30,.,.,CAWSVGSSGNTIYF,TGTGCCTGGAGTGTTGGCAGCTCTGGAAACACCATATATTTT
TRBJ1-5,TRBV5-8,.,.,CASSSVRPQHF,TGTGCCAGCAGCTCCGTAAGGCCCCAGCATTTT
TRBJ2-5,TRBV5-6,.,.,CASSSPETQYF,TGTGCCAGCAGCTCTCCAGAGACCCAGTACTTC
TRBJ2-7,TRBV6-1,TRBD1,.,CASSERGQGYEQYF,TGTGCCAGCAGTGAAAGGGGACAGGGATACGAGCAGTACTTC
TRBJ2-3,TRBV7-2,TRBD1,.,CASSLRQGDTQYF,TGTGCCAGCAGCCTAAGACAGGGGGATACGCAGTATTTT
TRBJ1-1,TRBV7-8,.,.,CASSLNRAPAAFF,TGTGCCAGCAGCTTGAACAGGGCGCCGGCTGCTTTCTTT
TRBJ1-6,TRBV2,.,.,CASSEASPLHF,TGTGCCAGCAGTGAAGCCTCACCCCTCCACTTT
TRBJ1-3,TRBV5-1,TRBD1,.,CASSLSGQGLPSEEF,TGCGCCAGCAGCTTGTCGGGACAGGGTTTGCCTTCGGAGGAATTT
TRBJ2-5,TRBV28,.,.,CASSFPTIKPVKKETQYF,TGTGCCAGCAGTTTCCCTACTATCAAGCCAGTAAAGAAGGAGACCCAGTACTTC
TRBJ2-1,TRBV7-3,.,.,CASSLSSHPWDEQFF,TGTGCCAGCAGCCTTAGCTCCCATCCTTGGGATGAGCAGTTCTTC
TRBJ1-2,TRBV30,.,.,CAWSVSPSYGYTF,TGTGCCTGGAGTGTGAGCCCAAGCTATGGCTACACCTTC
TRBJ1-1,TRBV6-1,.,.,CASSERRTSPEAFF,TGTGCCAGCAGTGAGAGGCGGACCTCCCCTGAAGCTTTCTTT
TRBJ1-2,TRBV5-1,.,.,CASSFQGPNYGYTF,TGCGCCAGCAGCTTCCAGGGGCCAAACTATGGCTACACCTTC
TRBJ2-1,TRBV6-5,TRBD2,.,CASRVAGGSEQFF,TGTGCCAGCAGAGTAGCGGGAGGGAGTGAGCAGTTCTTC
TRBJ1-2,TRBV4-3,.,once,CASSLGDGNYGYTF,TGCGCCAGCAGCCTCGGGGACGGTAACTATGGCTACACCTTC
TRBJ1-3,TRBV11-2,TRBD1,once,CASSLDAVAGRQGAHTIYF,TGTGCCAGCAGCTTAGATGCGGTGGCCGGGCGACAGGGGGCGCACACCATATATTTT